This T cell receptor beta chain was sequenced in a study of T cell changes during pregnancy in multiple sclerosis (dated by TCRdb to about 2019). Some background on the complete study: The study looked at changes in the T cell repertoire across pregnancy in women with multiple sclerosis.

Preparation of the library involved the immunoSEQ multiplex PCR assay. The table comes from immuneACCESS by way of TCRdb, which keeps in-frame sequences with V and J called. Part of the clones is missing from these tables; in studies checked, under half for an unresolved V gene and the rest for unknown reasons. In all, the sample holds tens of thousands of clones, and roughly nine tenths of those were seen once. The leading ten clones occupy 5% to 5.5% of the sample. V trim: 2 bases; J trim: 2 bases; unmatched bases: 2. The CDR3 goes from the cysteine to the phenylalanine over 15 residues. The DNA shown is the 45-base CDR3, in frame from base 1. CDR1 and CDR2 (MDHEN, SYDVKM) derive from the germline V gene. Regarding this clone: Its antigen is not yet known. It has no much larger one-base neighbor in the sample; base qualities were not kept.

The sequence was collected from a female donor in good health, enrolled as a control in a pregnancy study. Here the sequenced sample was peripheral blood, taken in the third trimester of pregnancy. The chain links TRBV28 with TRBJ2-3, and 9 bases in between align with TRBD2. The DNA sequence is TGTGCCAGCAGTTTAACTAGCGGGTCCACAGATACGCAGTATTTT. This codes for CASSLTSGSTDTQYF.